Presented here are 9 T cell receptor beta chains from one specimen sequenced in a study of blood T cell repertoires in COVID-19. Sequencing used immunoSEQ multiplex PCR; TCRdb keeps in-frame clones, though not all of them. The sample holds some 160,000 clones, 80% to 90% seen once. Material for sequencing was peripheral blood. The receptor set was obtained from a woman aged 70 to 79 with COVID-19, enrolled during active disease.

CDR3 amino acids: CASSRPGTGMGLAGGELFF. The CDR3 nucleotides read TGTGCCAGCAGCCGTCCCGGGACAGGGATGGGGCTGGCTGGAGGGGAGCTGTTTTTT. The chain couples TRBV5-5 to TRBJ2-2, with 9 bases matching TRBD1. The CDR3 is 19 residues long. The germline V gene has CDR1 SGHKS and CDR2 YYEKEE (reference sequence). The V gene end was trimmed by 4 bases and the J gene end by 8 bases; junction bases not matched to a gene: 21.

The V call is TRBV29-1, the J call TRBJ2-2, with TRBD1 as a possible D gene (6 bases). Germline V gene sequence: CDR1 SQVTM, CDR2 ANQGSEA. V was cut by 6 bases and J by 0 bases, with 11 bases left in between. The CDR3 length is 14 residues. This CDR3 is CSVRTASNTGELFF. The CDR3 nucleotides are TGCAGCGTGAGGACAGCCTCGAACACCGGGGAGCTGTTTTTT.

V gene TRBV3-1 (or the pseudogene TRBV3-2) combines with J gene TRBJ1-4, with 8 bases that match TRBD1. The J segment lost 6 bases and the V segment lost 4 bases, leaving 7 bases of the junction unmatched. Germline V gives CDR1 LGHDT, CDR2 YNNKEL (reference sequence). The CDR3 contains 15 residues. The chain's CDR3 is CASSPNQGADEKLFF. The DNA of the CDR3 is TGTGCCAGCAGCCCCAACCAGGGGGCGGATGAAAAACTGTTTTTT.

The V and J genes are TRBV19 and TRBJ1-4; possible D gene TRBD1, 5 bases. The CDR3 spans 14 residues. V was pared by 3 bases and J by 3 bases, with 8 bases between. Looked up from germline, CDR1 is LNHDA and CDR2 is SQIVND (reference sequence). The CDR3 region is CASSMGGANEKLFF. The CDR3 coding sequence is TGTGCCAGTAGTATGGGAGGGGCTAATGAAAAACTGTTTTTT. The variable domain in full, with the rest retrieved from reference TRBV19 and TRBJ1-4, is DGGITQSPKYLFRKEGQNVTLSCEQNLNHDAMYWYRQDPGQGLRLIYYSQIVNDFQKGDIAEGYSVSREKKESFPLTVTSAQKNPTAFYLCASSMGGANEKLFFGSGTQLSVL.

This clone has more than one count but fewer than ten. The chain uses TRBV19 and TRBJ1-2; no clear D. The V end lost 6 bases, the J end lost 8 bases, and 16 bases lay between the germline ends. This CDR3 has 13 residues. CDR1 LNHDA and CDR2 SQIVND come from the germline V gene (reference sequence). CDR3 in DNA: TGTGCCAGTAGCCTGAGTAGCGTAGGAGGCTACACCTTC. Encoded protein: CASSLSSVGGYTF.

The rearrangement uses TRBV5-1 and TRBJ2-1; 8 bases map to TRBD1. Germline assignment: CDR1 SGHRS and CDR2 YFSETQ. This CDR3 region has 15 residues. V lost 0 bases and J lost 5; bases outside the gene matches: 4. CDR3 sequence: CASSLGGTGHNEQFF. The CDR3, as DNA: TGCGCCAGCAGCTTGGGTGGGACAGGTCACAATGAGCAGTTCTTC.

This clone was seen just once. This CDR3 reads CASSVDEGGPTGYTF. The CDR3 coding sequence is TGTGCCAGCAGCGTAGATGAAGGAGGGCCCACTGGCTACACCTTC. The chain joins TRBV9 to TRBJ1-2; D call uncertain. The CDR3 consists of 15 residues. Germline V lookup: CDR1 SGDLS, CDR2 YYNGEE. The V gene lost 0 bases and the J gene lost 7 bases, with 16 bases spanning the gap.

CDR3 in amino acids: CASSISSTQGEKLFF. As DNA, the CDR3 is TGTGCCAGTAGTATCAGCAGCACACAGGGTGAAAAACTGTTTTTT. The chain carries TRBV19 and TRBJ1-4; TRBD1 is a possible D gene (6 bases). Looked up from germline, CDR1 is LNHDA and CDR2 is SQIVND (reference sequence). The CDR3 is 15 residues long. V was trimmed by 3 bases and J by 7 bases, leaving 15 bases between them.

The chain recombines TRBV4-2 with TRBJ1-6, with D tentatively TRBD1 (6 bases). This CDR3 spans 16 amino acids. V lost 0 bases and J lost 11, with 17 bases in between. In germline, CDR1 is LGHNA, CDR2 YNFKEQ. CDR3 region: CASSQEGNRVFTPLHF. The CDR3 region has the DNA TGTGCCAGCAGCCAAGAAGGTAACAGGGTATTTACACCCCTCCACTTT.